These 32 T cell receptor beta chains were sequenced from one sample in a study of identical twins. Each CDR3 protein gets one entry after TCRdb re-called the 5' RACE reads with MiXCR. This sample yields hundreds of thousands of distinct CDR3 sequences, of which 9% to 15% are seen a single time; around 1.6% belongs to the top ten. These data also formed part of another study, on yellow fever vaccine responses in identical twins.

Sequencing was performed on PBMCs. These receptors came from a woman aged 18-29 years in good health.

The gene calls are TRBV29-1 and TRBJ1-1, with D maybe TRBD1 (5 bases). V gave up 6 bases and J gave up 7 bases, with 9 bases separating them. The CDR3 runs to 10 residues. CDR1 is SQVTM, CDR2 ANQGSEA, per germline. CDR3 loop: CSVRQREAFF. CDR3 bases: TGCAGCGTACGACAGCGTGAAGCTTTCTTT. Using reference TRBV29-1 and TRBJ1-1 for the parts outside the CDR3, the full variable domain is SAVISQKPSRDICQRGTSLTIQCQVDSQVTMMFWYRQQPGQSLTLIATANQGSEATYESGFVIDKFPISRPNLTFSTLTVSNMSPEDSSIYLCSVRQREAFFGQGTRLTVV.

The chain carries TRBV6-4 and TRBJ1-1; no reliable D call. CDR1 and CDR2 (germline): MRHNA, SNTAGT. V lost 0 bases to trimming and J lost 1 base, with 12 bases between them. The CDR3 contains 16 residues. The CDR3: CASSDSRAHPNTEAFF. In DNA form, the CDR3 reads TGTGCCAGCAGTGACTCTAGGGCCCATCCGAACACTGAAGCTTTCTTT.

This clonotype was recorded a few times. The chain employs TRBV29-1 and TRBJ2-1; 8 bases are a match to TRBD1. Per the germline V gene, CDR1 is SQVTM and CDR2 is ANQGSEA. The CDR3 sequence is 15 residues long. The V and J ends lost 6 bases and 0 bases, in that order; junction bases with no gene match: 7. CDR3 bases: TGCAGCGTGGAGGGACAGGCTAACTCCTACAATGAGCAGTTCTTC. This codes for CSVEGQANSYNEQFF.

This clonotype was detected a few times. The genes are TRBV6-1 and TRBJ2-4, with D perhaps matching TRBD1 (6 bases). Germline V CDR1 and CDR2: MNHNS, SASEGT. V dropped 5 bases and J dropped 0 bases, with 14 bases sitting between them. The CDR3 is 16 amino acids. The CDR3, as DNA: TGTGCCAGCAGTAAAGGACAGATCGTAGCCAAAAACATTCAGTACTTC. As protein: CASSKGQIVAKNIQYF.

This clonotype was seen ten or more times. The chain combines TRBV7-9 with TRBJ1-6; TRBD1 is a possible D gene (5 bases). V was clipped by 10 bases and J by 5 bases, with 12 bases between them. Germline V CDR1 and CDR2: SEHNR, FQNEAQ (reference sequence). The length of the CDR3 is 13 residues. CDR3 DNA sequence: TGTGCCACCCGGGGCACCAATAATTCACCCCTCCACTTT. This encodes CATRGTNNSPLHF.

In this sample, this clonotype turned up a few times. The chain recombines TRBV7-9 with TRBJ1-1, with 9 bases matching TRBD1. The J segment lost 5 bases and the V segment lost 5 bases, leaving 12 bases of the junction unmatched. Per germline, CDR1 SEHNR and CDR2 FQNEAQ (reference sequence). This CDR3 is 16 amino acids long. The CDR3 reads CASSPTGGMFGTEAFF. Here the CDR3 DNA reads TGTGCCAGCAGCCCTACAGGGGGCATGTTCGGGACTGAAGCTTTCTTT.

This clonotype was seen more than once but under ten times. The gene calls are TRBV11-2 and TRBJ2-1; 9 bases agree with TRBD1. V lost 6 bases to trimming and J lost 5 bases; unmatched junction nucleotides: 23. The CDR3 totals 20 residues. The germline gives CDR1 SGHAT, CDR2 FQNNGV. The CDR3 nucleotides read TGTGCCAGCAGTTCACCTCACCCCGGCGGACAGGGGCTAATGAACAATGAGCAGTTCTTC. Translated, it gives CASSSPHPGGQGLMNNEQFF.

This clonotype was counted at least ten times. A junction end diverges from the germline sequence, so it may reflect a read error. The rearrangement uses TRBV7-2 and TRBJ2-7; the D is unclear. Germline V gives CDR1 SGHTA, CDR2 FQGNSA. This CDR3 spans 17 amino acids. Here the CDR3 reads CASSRGPPKRISSEQYF. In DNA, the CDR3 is TGTGCCAGCAGCCGTGGACCCCCTAAACGAATCTCCTCCGAGCAGTACTTC. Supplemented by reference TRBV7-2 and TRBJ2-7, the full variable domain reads GAGVSQSPSNKVTEKGKDVELRCDPISGHTALYWYRQSLGQGLEFLIYFQGNSAPDKSGLPSDRFSAERTGGSVSTLTIQRTQQEDSAVYLCASSRGPPKRISSEQYFGPGTRLTVT.

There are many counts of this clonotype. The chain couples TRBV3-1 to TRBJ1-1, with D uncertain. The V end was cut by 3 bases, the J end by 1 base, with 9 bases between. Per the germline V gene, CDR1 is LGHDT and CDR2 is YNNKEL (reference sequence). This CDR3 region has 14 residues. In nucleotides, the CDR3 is TGTGCCAGCAGCCACTCCCCGGGGAACACTGAAGCTTTCTTT. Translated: CASSHSPGNTEAFF.

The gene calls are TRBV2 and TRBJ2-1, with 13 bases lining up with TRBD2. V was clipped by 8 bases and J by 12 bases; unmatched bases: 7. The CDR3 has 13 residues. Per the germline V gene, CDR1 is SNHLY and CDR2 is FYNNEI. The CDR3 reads CASHTSGRAMQFF. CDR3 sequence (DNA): TGTGCCAGCCATACTAGCGGGAGGGCCATGCAGTTCTTC.

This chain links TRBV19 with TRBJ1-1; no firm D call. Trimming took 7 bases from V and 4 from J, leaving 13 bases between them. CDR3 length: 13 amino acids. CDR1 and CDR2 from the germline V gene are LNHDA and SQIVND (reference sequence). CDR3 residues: CASTIGRFTEAFF. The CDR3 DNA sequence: TGTGCCAGTACCATAGGACGTTTCACTGAAGCTTTCTTT.

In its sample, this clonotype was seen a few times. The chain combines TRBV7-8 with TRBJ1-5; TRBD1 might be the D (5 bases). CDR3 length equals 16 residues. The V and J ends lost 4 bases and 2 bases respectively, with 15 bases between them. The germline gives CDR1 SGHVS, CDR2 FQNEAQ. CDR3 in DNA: TGTGCCAGCAGCTCCTCCGCGGGGGTTGGCAATCAGCCCCAGCATTTT. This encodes CASSSSAGVGNQPQHF.

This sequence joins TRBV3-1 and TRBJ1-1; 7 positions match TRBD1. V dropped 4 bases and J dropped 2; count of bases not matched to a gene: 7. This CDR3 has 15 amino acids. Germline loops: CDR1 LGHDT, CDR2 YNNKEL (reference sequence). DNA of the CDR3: TGTGCCAGCAGCCGACAGGGTTGGGGAAACACTGAAGCTTTCTTT. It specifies CASSRQGWGNTEAFF.

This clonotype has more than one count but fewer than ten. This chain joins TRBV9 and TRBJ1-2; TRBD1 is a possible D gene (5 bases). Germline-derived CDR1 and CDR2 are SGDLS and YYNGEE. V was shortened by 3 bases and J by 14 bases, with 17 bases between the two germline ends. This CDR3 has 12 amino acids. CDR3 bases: TGTGCCAGCAGCGGAGCCGGGACCCCTTGTACCTTC. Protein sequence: CASSGAGTPCTF.

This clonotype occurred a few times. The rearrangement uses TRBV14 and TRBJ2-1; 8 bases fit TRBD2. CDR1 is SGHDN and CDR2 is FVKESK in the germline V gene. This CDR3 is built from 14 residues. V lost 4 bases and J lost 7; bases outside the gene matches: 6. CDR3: CASSPREDPNEQFF. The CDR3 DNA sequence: TGTGCCAGCAGCCCGCGGGAGGACCCTAATGAGCAGTTCTTC. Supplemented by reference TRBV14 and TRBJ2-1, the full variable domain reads EAGVTQFPSHSVIEKGQTVTLRCDPISGHDNLYWYRRVMGKEIKFLLHFVKESKQDESGMPNNRFLAERTGGTYSTLKVQPAELEDSGVYFCASSPREDPNEQFFGPGTRLTVL.

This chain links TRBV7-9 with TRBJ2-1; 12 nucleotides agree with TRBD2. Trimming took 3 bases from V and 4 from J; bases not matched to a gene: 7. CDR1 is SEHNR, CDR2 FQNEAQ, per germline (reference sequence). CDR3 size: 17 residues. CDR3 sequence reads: CASSFLRTSGVYNEQFF. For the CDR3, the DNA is TGTGCCAGCAGCTTCCTCAGGACTAGCGGGGTTTACAATGAGCAGTTCTTC.

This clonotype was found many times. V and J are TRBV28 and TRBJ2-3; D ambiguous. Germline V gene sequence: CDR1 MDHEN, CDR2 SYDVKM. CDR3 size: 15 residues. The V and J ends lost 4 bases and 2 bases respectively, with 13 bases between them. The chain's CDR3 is CASSSYKDITDTQYF. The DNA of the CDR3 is TGTGCCAGCAGTTCTTACAAAGACATCACAGATACGCAGTATTTT.

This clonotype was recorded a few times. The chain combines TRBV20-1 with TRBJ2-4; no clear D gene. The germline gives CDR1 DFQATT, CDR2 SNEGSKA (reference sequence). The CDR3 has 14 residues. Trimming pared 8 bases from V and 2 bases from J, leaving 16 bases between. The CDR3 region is CSTEPAFSKNIQYF. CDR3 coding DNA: TGCAGTACCGAGCCTGCGTTCTCCAAAAACATTCAGTACTTC.

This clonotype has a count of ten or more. CDR3 region: CSARVGLTSTDTQYF. In DNA form, the CDR3 reads TGCAGTGCTAGAGTGGGACTCACTAGCACAGATACGCAGTATTTT. This chain joins TRBV20-1 and TRBJ2-3; D might be TRBD2 (6 bases). The germline CDR1 and CDR2 sequences are DFQATT and SNEGSKA (reference sequence). This CDR3 is built from 15 residues. The V and J ends lost 1 base and 0 bases respectively, with 11 bases between them.

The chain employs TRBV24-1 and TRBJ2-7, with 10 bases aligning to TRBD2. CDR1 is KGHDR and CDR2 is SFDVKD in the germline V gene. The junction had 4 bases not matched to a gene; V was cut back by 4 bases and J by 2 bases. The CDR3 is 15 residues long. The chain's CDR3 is CATSDQREGAYEQYF. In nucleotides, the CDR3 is TGTGCCACCAGTGACCAGCGGGAGGGCGCCTACGAGCAGTACTTC.

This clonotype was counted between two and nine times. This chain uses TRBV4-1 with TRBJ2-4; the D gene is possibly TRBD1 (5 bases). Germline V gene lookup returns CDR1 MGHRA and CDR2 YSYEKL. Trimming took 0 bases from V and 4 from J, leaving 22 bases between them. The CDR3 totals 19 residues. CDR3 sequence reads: CASSQDWVPGAPLKNIQYF. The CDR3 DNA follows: TGCGCCAGCAGCCAAGATTGGGTCCCTGGGGCCCCACTGAAAAACATTCAGTACTTC.

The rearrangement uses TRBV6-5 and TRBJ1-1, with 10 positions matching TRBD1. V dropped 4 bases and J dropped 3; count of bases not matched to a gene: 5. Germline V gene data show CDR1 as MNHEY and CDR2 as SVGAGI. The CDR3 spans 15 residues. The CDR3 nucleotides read TGTGCCAGCAGTTGGGGGGACAGGGGAGACACTGAAGCTTTCTTT. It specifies CASSWGDRGDTEAFF.

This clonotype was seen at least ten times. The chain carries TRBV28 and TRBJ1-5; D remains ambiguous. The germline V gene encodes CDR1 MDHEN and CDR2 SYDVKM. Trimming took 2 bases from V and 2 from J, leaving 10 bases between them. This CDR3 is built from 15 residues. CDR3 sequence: CASSLNGRGNQPQHF. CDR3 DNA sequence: TGTGCCAGCAGTTTAAATGGCCGGGGCAATCAGCCCCAGCATTTT.

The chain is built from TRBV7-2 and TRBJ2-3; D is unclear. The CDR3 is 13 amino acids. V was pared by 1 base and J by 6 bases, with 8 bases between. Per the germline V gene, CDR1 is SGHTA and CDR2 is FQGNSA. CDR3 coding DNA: TGTGCCAGCAGCTTAGGTTCGCGGGATACGCAGTATTTT. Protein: CASSLGSRDTQYF.

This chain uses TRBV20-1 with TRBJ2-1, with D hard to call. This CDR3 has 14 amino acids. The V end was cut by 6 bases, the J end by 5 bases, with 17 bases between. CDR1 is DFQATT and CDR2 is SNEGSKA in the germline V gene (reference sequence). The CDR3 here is CSASLVLMDNEQFF. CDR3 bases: TGCAGTGCCAGCCTCGTGTTGATGGACAATGAGCAGTTCTTC.

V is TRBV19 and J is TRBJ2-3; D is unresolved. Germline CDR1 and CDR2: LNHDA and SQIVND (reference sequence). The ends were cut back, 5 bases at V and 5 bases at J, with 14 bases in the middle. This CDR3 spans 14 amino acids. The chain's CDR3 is CASSPRPFGDTQYF. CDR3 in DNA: TGTGCCAGTAGTCCTCGCCCATTCGGAGATACGCAGTATTTT.

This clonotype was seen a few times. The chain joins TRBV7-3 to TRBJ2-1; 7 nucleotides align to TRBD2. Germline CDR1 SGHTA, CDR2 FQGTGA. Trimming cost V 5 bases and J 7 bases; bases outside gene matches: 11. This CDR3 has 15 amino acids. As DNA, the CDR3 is TGTGCCAGCAGCCCGGGTCTGGGAGGGAATAATGAGCAGTTCTTC. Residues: CASSPGLGGNNEQFF.

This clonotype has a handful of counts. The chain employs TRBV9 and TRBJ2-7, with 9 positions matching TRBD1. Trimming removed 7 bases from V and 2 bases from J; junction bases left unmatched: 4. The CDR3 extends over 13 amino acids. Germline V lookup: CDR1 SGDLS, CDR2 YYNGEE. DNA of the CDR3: TGTGCCAGCGGGACAGGGATCCCCTACGAGCAGTACTTC. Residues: CASGTGIPYEQYF.

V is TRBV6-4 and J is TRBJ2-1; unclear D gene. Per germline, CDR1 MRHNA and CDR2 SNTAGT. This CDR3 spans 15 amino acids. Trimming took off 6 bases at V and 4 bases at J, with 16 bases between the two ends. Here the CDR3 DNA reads TGTGCCAGCAGCCGGACCCTGGACCCTTACAATGAGCAGTTCTTC. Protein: CASSRTLDPYNEQFF.

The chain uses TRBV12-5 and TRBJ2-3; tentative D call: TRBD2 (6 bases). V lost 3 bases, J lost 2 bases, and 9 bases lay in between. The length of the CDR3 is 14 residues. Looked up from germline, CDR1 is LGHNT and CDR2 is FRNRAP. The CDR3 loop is CASGFGGTTDTQYF. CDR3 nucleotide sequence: TGTGCTAGTGGTTTTGGCGGGACCACAGATACGCAGTATTTT.

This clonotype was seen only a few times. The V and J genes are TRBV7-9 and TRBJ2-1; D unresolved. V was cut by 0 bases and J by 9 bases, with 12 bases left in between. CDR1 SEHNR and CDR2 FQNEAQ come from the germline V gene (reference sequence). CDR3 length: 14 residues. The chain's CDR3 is CASSLARKDGEQFF. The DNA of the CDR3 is TGTGCCAGCAGCTTAGCGAGGAAAGATGGTGAGCAGTTCTTC.

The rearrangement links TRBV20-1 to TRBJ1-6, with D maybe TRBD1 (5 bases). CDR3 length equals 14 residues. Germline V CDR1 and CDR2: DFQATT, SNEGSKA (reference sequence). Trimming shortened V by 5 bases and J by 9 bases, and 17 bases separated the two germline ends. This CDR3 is CSAPSGEVRSPLHF. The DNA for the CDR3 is TGCAGTGCTCCTTCGGGGGAGGTACGTTCACCCCTCCACTTT.